These 7 T cell receptor beta chains were all obtained from the same sample, sequenced in a study of vaccination effects on CD4 cells after COVID-19. Antigen specificity for these receptors is unknown. The authors isolated CD4+ T cells after roughly eleven days of culture. Some clones are missing from TCRdb's copy, which holds only in-frame ones; the method was immunoSEQ multiplex PCR. The table includes about 37,000 clones, around 79% detected once. Here the sequenced sample was CD4+ T cells from PBMCs cultured without peptide, taken before COVID-19 vaccination. These receptors all come from a human donor who received a COVID-19 vaccine.

The rearrangement uses TRBV2 and TRBJ1-1; the D gene is possibly TRBD1 (5 bases). The CDR3 has 16 amino acids. V was shortened by 3 bases and J by 4 bases, with 18 bases between the two germline ends. Germline assignment: CDR1 SNHLY and CDR2 FYNNEI. The CDR3 protein is CASSEGRGDWGTEAFF. Written as DNA, the CDR3 is TGTGCCAGCAGTGAGGGCAGAGGGGATTGGGGCACTGAAGCTTTCTTT.

The chain recombines TRBV6-2 or TRBV6-3 with TRBJ1-1; TRBD1 matches at 7 bases. CDR3 length: 15 residues. Germline CDR1 is MNHEY and CDR2 is SVGEGT. With V trimmed by 5 bases and J by 1 base, 7 bases remained unmatched. CDR3: CASSNPRTGNTEAFF. In DNA form, the CDR3 reads TGTGCCAGCAGTAACCCCCGGACAGGGAACACTGAAGCTTTCTTT.

The chain carries TRBV20-1 and TRBJ1-2, with TRBD1 identical over 10 bases. This CDR3 comprises 11 residues. Germline lookup yields CDR1 DFQATT and CDR2 SNEGSKA (reference sequence). V lost 5 bases to trimming and J lost 13 bases; unmatched junction nucleotides: 7. This chain's CDR3 is CSAHDRDRGTF. The CDR3 nucleotides read TGCAGTGCTCATGACCGGGACAGGGGCACCTTC.

This clone was counted between two and nine times. This rearrangement joins TRBV28 to TRBJ1-1, with D hard to call. CDR1 and CDR2 from the germline V gene are MDHEN and SYDVKM. Trimming took off 2 bases at V and 5 bases at J, with 6 bases between the two ends. This CDR3 region has 12 residues. The CDR3 DNA follows: TGTGCCAGCAGTTTACAAGGGACTGAAGCTTTCTTT. This gives the protein CASSLQGTEAFF.

V usage is TRBV5-4 and J usage is TRBJ1-1; 7 bases agree with TRBD1. The ends lost 3 bases at V and 2 bases at J; junction bases unmatched: 7. Germline CDR1 reads SGHNT; CDR2 reads YYREEE (reference sequence). CDR3 size: 15 residues. In DNA form, the CDR3 reads TGTGCCAGCAGCTCCAAGACAGGGCGAAACACTGAAGCTTTCTTT. Its protein product is CASSSKTGRNTEAFF.

The genes are TRBV13 and TRBJ1-6; TRBD1 aligns across 8 bases. The germline V gene encodes CDR1 PRHDT and CDR2 FYEKMQ (reference sequence). The junction had 5 bases not matched to a gene; V was cut back by 4 bases and J by 9 bases. The CDR3 sequence is 14 residues long. CDR3 nucleotides: TGTGCCAGCAGCTCCGACAGGGGAAGTTCACCCCTCCACTTT. This encodes CASSSDRGSSPLHF.

The gene calls are TRBV10-3 and TRBJ1-3; D uncertain. Germline assignment: CDR1 ENHRY and CDR2 SYGVKD. CDR3 size: 16 residues. Trimming removed 4 bases from V and 2 bases from J, with 15 bases in between. The CDR3 DNA follows: TGTGCCATCAGTGCCCCACCGGGTCTCCCTGGAAACACCATATATTTT. Its translation: CAISAPPGLPGNTIYF.